One and the same sample provided the 22 T cell receptor beta chains below, sequenced in a study of siplizumab effects on memory and regulatory T cells (dated by TCRdb to about 2019). Library preparation was by the immunoSEQ multiplex PCR assay. The immuneACCESS repertoire file appears here via TCRdb, limited to in-frame rearrangements. These files lack a portion of the clones; in checked studies, under half of the deficit traces to unresolved V genes, and the cause of the others is not known. This sample comprises approximately 110,000 clones, 85% to 95% of them detected only once. 0.25% to 0.35% of the sample goes to the ten largest clones. What was sequenced was CD4+ T cells sorted from blood. The receptors come from a human donor in good health.

The rearrangement links TRBV30 to TRBJ2-3; TRBD2 agrees at 9 bases. Trimming cost V 8 bases and J 4 bases; bases outside gene matches: 4. This CDR3 spans 12 amino acids. Germline values: CDR1 GTSNPN, CDR2 SVGIG (reference sequence). The CDR3 sequence: CAQKREADTQYF. In nucleotides, the CDR3 is TGTGCCCAAAAGCGGGAGGCAGATACGCAGTATTTT.

In its sample, this clone was seen once. This rearrangement joins TRBV2 to TRBJ1-1; 7 bases match TRBD1. Germline CDR1 and CDR2: SNHLY and FYNNEI. The ends lost 6 bases at V and 4 bases at J; junction bases unmatched: 5. This CDR3 comprises 13 residues. The CDR3: CASRKGAATEAFF. CDR3 bases: TGTGCCAGCAGAAAGGGGGCAGCCACTGAAGCTTTCTTT.

The CDR3 sequence: CASRLGGGGSGSNEQFF. CDR3 nucleotide sequence: TGTGCCAGCAGACTAGGTGGGGGCGGTAGCGGGAGTAATGAGCAGTTCTTC. The chain uses TRBV7-2 and TRBJ2-1; 9 nucleotides align to TRBD2. The CDR3 has 17 amino acids. Germline-derived CDR1 and CDR2 are SGHTA and FQGNSA. With V trimmed by 6 bases and J by 7 bases, 16 bases remained unmatched.

V and J are TRBV2 and TRBJ2-3; 9 nucleotides align to TRBD2. This CDR3 is 15 amino acids long. After removal of 3 bases from V and 11 bases from J, the junction contained 12 bases not matched to a gene. Germline assignment: CDR1 SNHLY and CDR2 FYNNEI. CDR3 in amino acids: CASSEAGGPVLGQYF. The DNA for the CDR3 is TGTGCCAGCAGTGAGGCGGGGGGGCCTGTCTTAGGGCAGTATTTT.

The chain uses TRBV6-6 and TRBJ2-1; TRBD2 aligns across 8 bases. Germline V gives CDR1 MNHNY, CDR2 SVGAGI (reference sequence). Trimming cost V 7 bases and J 7 bases; bases outside gene matches: 12. The CDR3 has 15 residues. This chain's CDR3 is CASTPAGRAGNEQFF. For the CDR3, the DNA is TGTGCCAGCACCCCCGCCGGGAGGGCCGGGAATGAGCAGTTCTTC.

The rearrangement uses TRBV6-5 and TRBJ1-5; D is undetermined. The CDR3 sequence is 14 residues long. The V end lost 0 bases, the J end lost 3 bases, and 6 bases lay between the germline ends. Germline-derived CDR1 and CDR2 are MNHEY and SVGAGI. The CDR3 DNA reads TGTGCCAGCAGTTACTCGGGCCCCAATCAGCCCCAGCATTTT. Residues: CASSYSGPNQPQHF.

The chain links TRBV4-3 to TRBJ2-1, with D unclear. V was cut by 1 base and J by 9 bases, with 10 bases left in between. Germline CDR1 and CDR2: LGHNA and YSLEER. This CDR3 comprises 13 residues. The CDR3 nucleotides read TGCGCCAGCAGCCAAGTGTCGGGCGTTGAGCAGTTCTTC. Amino acids: CASSQVSGVEQFF.

This clone has more than one count but fewer than ten. V and J are TRBV18 and TRBJ1-1, with 9 bases identical to TRBD1. CDR3 length equals 16 residues. The germline V gene encodes CDR1 KGHSH and CDR2 LQKENI. Trimming cost V 3 bases and J 1 base; bases outside gene matches: 6. The CDR3 spells CASSPSQGARNTEAFF. The CDR3 DNA is TGTGCCAGCTCACCCTCACAGGGGGCGCGGAACACTGAAGCTTTCTTT.

J is TRBJ2-3 and V is TRBV6-5, with D tentatively TRBD2 (6 bases). The germline CDR1 and CDR2 sequences are MNHEY and SVGAGI. The CDR3 has 14 residues. V lost 0 bases and J lost 4, with 8 bases in between. The CDR3 sequence is CASSYSEGPDTQYF. DNA of the CDR3: TGTGCCAGCAGTTACTCGGAGGGTCCAGATACGCAGTATTTT.

The J gene is TRBJ1-1, the V gene TRBV6-1; 9 nucleotides align to TRBD1. V was pared by 4 bases and J by 5 bases, with 5 bases of the junction left unmatched. Germline V CDR1 and CDR2: MNHNS, SASEGT. CDR3 length equals 14 residues. The CDR3 DNA is TGTGCCAGCAGTGTGGGACAGGGTCGGACTGAAGCTTTCTTT. Translating it yields CASSVGQGRTEAFF.

The chain combines TRBV7-2 with TRBJ2-1, with a tentative D call TRBD2 (5 bases). The CDR3 has 15 amino acids. The germline gives CDR1 SGHTA, CDR2 FQGNSA. Trimming left V 5 bases short and J 0 bases short, with 11 bases between. The CDR3 sequence is CASSVSGSSYNEQFF. In DNA form, the CDR3 reads TGTGCCAGCAGCGTAAGCGGTAGCTCCTACAATGAGCAGTTCTTC.

V gene TRBV2 combines with J gene TRBJ1-5, with D maybe TRBD1 (5 bases). The V gene's germline CDR1 is SNHLY and CDR2 FYNNEI. V lost 3 bases, J lost 9 bases, and 12 bases lay in between. The CDR3 runs 13 residues. As DNA, the CDR3 is TGTGCCAGCAGTGATTGGCAGGGTTTGCCCCAGCATTTT. As protein: CASSDWQGLPQHF. Full variable domain (remainder filled in from reference TRBV2 and TRBJ1-5): EPEVTQTPSHQVTQMGQEVILRCVPISNHLYFYWYRQILGQKVEFLVSFYNNEISEKSEIFDDQFSVERPDGSNFTLKIRSTKLEDSAMYFCASSDWQGLPQHFGDGTRLSIL.

The V gene is TRBV25-1, the J gene TRBJ2-3; 9 bases agree with TRBD2. The CDR3 loop spans 15 amino acids. CDR1 and CDR2 (germline): MGHDK, SYGVNS. The V segment lost 1 base and the J segment 3 bases; nucleotides outside the gene matches: 2. CDR3 nucleotide sequence: TGTGCCAGCAGTGAATTAGCGGGAGTGACAGATACGCAGTATTTT. Translating it yields CASSELAGVTDTQYF.

V gene TRBV6-1 combines with J gene TRBJ1-5; TRBD1 is a possible D gene (5 bases). The CDR3 extends over 13 amino acids. The V gene lost 4 bases and the J gene lost 5 bases, with 9 bases spanning the gap. Germline V gene data show CDR1 as MNHNS and CDR2 as SASEGT. CDR3 in amino acids: CASSGTQDQPQHF. The CDR3 DNA is TGTGCCAGCAGTGGGACACAGGATCAGCCCCAGCATTTT.

With respect to this clone: The same CDR3 is also encoded by other DNA sequences in this sample. The chain has TRBV5-1 and TRBJ2-7; D might be TRBD1 (5 bases). V shed 0 bases and J shed 2 bases, with 9 bases lying between them. In germline, CDR1 is SGHRS, CDR2 YFSETQ. CDR3 length: 14 residues. The CDR3 coding sequence is TGCGCCAGCAGCTTGGCAAGGGGAACCTACGAGCAGTACTTC. Amino acid sequence: CASSLARGTYEQYF.

The J gene is TRBJ1-1, the V gene TRBV18, with D perhaps TRBD1 (5 bases). The CDR3 extends over 14 amino acids. Trimming pared 0 bases from V and 1 base from J, leaving 6 bases between. Germline CDR1 KGHSH, CDR2 LQKENI. The CDR3 DNA is TGTGCCAGCTCACCACCGACAGCGAACACTGAAGCTTTCTTT. This gives the protein CASSPPTANTEAFF.

The V gene is TRBV5-5, the J gene TRBJ1-5, with 8 nucleotides matching TRBD1. The CDR3 runs to 15 residues. J gave up 6 bases and V 3 bases, and 8 bases lay outside the gene matches. Germline CDR1 is SGHKS and CDR2 is YYEKEE (reference sequence). The CDR3 spells CASSSTGAGGQPQHF. As DNA, the CDR3 is TGTGCCAGCAGCTCGACAGGGGCTGGGGGTCAGCCCCAGCATTTT. Based on the CDR3 plus reference TRBV5-5 and TRBJ1-5, the full variable domain is DAGVTQSPTHLIKTRGQQVTLRCSPISGHKSVSWYQQVLGQGPQFIFQYYEKEERGRGNFPDRFSARQFPNYSSELNVNALLLGDSALYLCASSSTGAGGQPQHFGDGTRLSIL.

This chain links TRBV30 with TRBJ2-3; D might be TRBD1 (6 bases). Germline CDR1 and CDR2: GTSNPN and SVGIG (reference sequence). Trimming took off 8 bases at V and 0 bases at J, with 12 bases between the two ends. The CDR3 is made up of 13 amino acids. This chain's CDR3 is CAGYRESTDTQYF. In nucleotides, the CDR3 is TGTGCCGGGTACAGGGAGAGCACAGATACGCAGTATTTT.

The J gene is TRBJ1-3, the V gene TRBV19; D is unresolved. CDR1 is LNHDA and CDR2 is SQIVND in the germline V gene (reference sequence). V lost 2 bases, J lost 3 bases, and 11 bases lay in between. The CDR3 is 15 residues long. This CDR3 is CASSISSRSGNTIYF. The CDR3 bases are TGTGCCAGTAGTATAAGTTCCAGGAGTGGAAACACCATATATTTT.

This clone showed up just a few times. The chain couples TRBV11-2 to TRBJ1-6; the D gene is possibly TRBD1 (5 bases). The length of the CDR3 is 18 residues. CDR1 SGHAT and CDR2 FQNNGV come from the germline V gene. Trimming pared 6 bases from V and 0 bases from J, leaving 18 bases between. The CDR3 loop is CASRDRVGLSSYNSPLHF. CDR3 sequence (DNA): TGTGCCAGCAGAGACAGAGTGGGGCTTAGCTCCTATAATTCACCCCTCCACTTT.

J is TRBJ2-7 and V is TRBV11-3; no clear D. CDR1 is SGHNT, CDR2 YENEEA, per germline. This CDR3 region has 15 residues. The V gene lost 1 base and the J gene lost 0 bases, with 10 bases spanning the gap. CDR3 loop: CASSLGQALSYEQYF. The DNA of the CDR3 is TGTGCCAGCAGCTTAGGGCAGGCACTCTCCTACGAGCAGTACTTC.

The rearrangement uses TRBV6-1 and TRBJ2-3, with D perhaps matching TRBD2 (6 bases). CDR3 size: 14 residues. With 3 bases removed from V and 0 bases from J, the gap between germline ends came to 7 bases. Germline lookup yields CDR1 MNHNS and CDR2 SASEGT. The CDR3 reads CASSEAGSTDTQYF. The CDR3 bases are TGTGCCAGCAGTGAGGCGGGGAGCACAGATACGCAGTATTTT.